These 26 T cell receptor beta chains were sequenced from one sample in a study of graft-versus-host responses after intestinal transplantation. Clones were sequenced by immunoSEQ multiplex PCR, and TCRdb holds only the in-frame ones, with some missing. This sample carries about 12,000 clones, 93% of them seen once, and the ten largest clones take 4% to 5.5%. The source material was PBMCs, sampled roughly 930 days after intestinal transplantation. All receptors derive from a human patient who received an intestinal transplant, so some T cells may come from the graft donor.

This clone showed up just once. The J gene is TRBJ2-5, the V gene TRBV19, with 9 bases aligning to TRBD1. The germline V gene has CDR1 LNHDA and CDR2 SQIVND (reference sequence). CDR3 length equals 15 residues. The trim removed 6 bases at V and 5 bases at J, leaving 10 bases unmatched. The CDR3 DNA reads TGTGCCAGTAGGGGGGGACAGGGAGTTCGGGAGACCCAGTACTTC. It codes for CASRGGQGVRETQYF.

The chain combines TRBV10-1 with TRBJ2-3, with D perhaps given as TRBD1 or TRBD2 (6 bases each). Trimming shortened V by 6 bases and J by 4 bases, and 14 bases separated the two germline ends. CDR1 and CDR2 from the germline V gene are WNHNN and SYGVQD (reference sequence). CDR3 length: 14 residues. The CDR3 DNA follows: TGCGCCAGCAGCGGGGGCGGAGGAGCAGATACGCAGTATTTT. Translation gives CASSGGGGADTQYF.

The chain links TRBV13 to TRBJ2-1; D not resolved. Germline-derived CDR1 and CDR2 are PRHDT and FYEKMQ (reference sequence). This CDR3 region has 15 residues. Trimming took off 2 bases at V and 0 bases at J, with 8 bases between the two ends. CDR3 protein: CASSLSPSSYNEQFF. DNA of the CDR3: TGTGCCAGCAGCTTATCCCCCAGCTCCTACAATGAGCAGTTCTTC. The full variable domain, rest sourced from reference TRBV13 and TRBJ2-1, is AAGVIQSPRHLIKEKRETATLKCYPIPRHDTVYWYQQGPGQDPQFLISFYEKMQSDKGSIPDRFSAQQFSDYHSELNMSSLELGDSALYFCASSLSPSSYNEQFFGPGTRLTVL.

V gene TRBV13 combines with J gene TRBJ1-3; 7 bases agree with TRBD1. The CDR3 spans 16 residues. V was clipped by 5 bases and J by 3 bases; unmatched bases: 10. Germline V gene data show CDR1 as PRHDT and CDR2 as FYEKMQ (reference sequence). The CDR3 region is CASSPGRGTVGNTIYF. The CDR3 DNA follows: TGTGCCAGCAGCCCGGGTCGGGGGACAGTTGGAAACACCATATATTTT.

The V and J genes are TRBV7-8 and TRBJ1-5, with TRBD1 matching over 10 bases. The V gene's germline CDR1 is SGHVS and CDR2 FQNEAQ. The CDR3 is 15 residues long. V trimming: 0 bases; J trimming: 5 bases; junction bases outside the gene matches: 1. CDR3 region: CASSLAGTGDQPQHF. CDR3 DNA: TGTGCCAGCAGCTTAGCGGGGACAGGGGATCAGCCCCAGCATTTT. The whole variable domain, remainder taken from reference TRBV7-8 and TRBJ1-5, is GAGVSQSPRYKVAKRGQDVALRCDPISGHVSLFWYQQALGQGPEFLTYFQNEAQLDKSGLPSDRFFAERPEGSVSTLKIQRTQQEDSAVYLCASSLAGTGDQPQHFGDGTRLSIL.

The rearrangement joins TRBV25-1 to TRBJ2-5, with D perhaps TRBD1 or TRBD2 (5 bases each). Germline V gives CDR1 MGHDK, CDR2 SYGVNS. V was cut by 8 bases and J by 7 bases, with 17 bases left in between. The CDR3 contains 13 residues. The CDR3 loop reads CASRTGPSGTQYF. The CDR3 DNA sequence: TGTGCCAGCCGTACGGGACCCTCAGGGACCCAGTACTTC.

V gene TRBV5-1 combines with J gene TRBJ1-2; 8 nucleotides line up with TRBD1. The CDR3 runs 13 residues. Germline V CDR1 and CDR2: SGHRS, YFSETQ. J lost 6 bases, V lost 3 bases, and 4 bases had no gene match. CDR3 sequence reads: CASSSTGDDGYTF. CDR3 DNA sequence: TGCGCCAGCAGCTCGACAGGGGACGATGGCTACACCTTC.

This chain uses TRBV25-1 with TRBJ1-2; TRBD1 agrees at 9 bases. Unmatched junction bases numbered 14, after V lost 4 bases and J lost 8 bases. The germline gives CDR1 MGHDK, CDR2 SYGVNS. The CDR3 is made up of 16 amino acids. The CDR3 here is CASSGTGDLALRGYTF. In DNA form, the CDR3 reads TGTGCCAGCAGTGGGACAGGGGACCTAGCCCTCCGGGGCTACACCTTC.

This clone appeared once. The chain combines TRBV11-1 with TRBJ1-5; D is ambiguous. Germline V gene data show CDR1 as SGHAT and CDR2 as FQDESV (reference sequence). The ends were cut back, 5 bases at V and 3 bases at J, with 8 bases in the middle. This CDR3 has 13 residues. CDR3 DNA: TGTGCCAGCAGCCGGGAGTCCAATCAGCCCCAGCATTTT. Its protein is CASSRESNQPQHF.

The chain carries TRBV9 and TRBJ1-1; D unresolved. Trimming removed 4 bases from V and 0 bases from J, with 7 bases in between. The CDR3 is made up of 13 amino acids. CDR1 is SGDLS, CDR2 YYNGEE, per germline. The CDR3 here is CASSSGLNTEAFF. The CDR3 DNA follows: TGTGCCAGCAGCTCTGGGTTGAACACTGAAGCTTTCTTT. The variable domain in full, completed from reference TRBV9 and TRBJ1-1, reads DSGVTQTPKHLITATGQRVTLRCSPRSGDLSVYWYQQSLDQGLQFLIQYYNGEERAKGNILERFSAQQFPDLHSELNLSSLELGDSALYFCASSSGLNTEAFFGQGTRLTVV.

The chain combines TRBV11-2 with TRBJ2-5, with a possible D match to TRBD1 (6 bases). This CDR3 contains 15 residues. V gave up 1 base and J gave up 3 bases, with 12 bases separating them. Germline V gene sequence: CDR1 SGHAT, CDR2 FQNNGV. CDR3 residues: CASSLGQTGKETQYF. The CDR3 DNA reads as TGTGCCAGCAGCTTAGGCCAGACAGGAAAAGAGACCCAGTACTTC.

The chain couples TRBV15 to TRBJ2-1; 7 bases fit TRBD2. V lost 0 bases, J lost 5 bases, and 10 bases stayed unmatched. Germline V gene sequence: CDR1 LNHNV, CDR2 YYDKDF (reference sequence). The CDR3 runs 17 residues. CDR3 protein: CATSRDRERDQDNEQFF. Here the CDR3 DNA reads TGTGCCACCAGCAGAGATCGGGAGCGGGACCAAGACAATGAGCAGTTCTTC.

The CDR3, as DNA: TGCAGCGTGGAATTCGCCGCCGGGACAGACTTCCAAGAGACCCAGTACTTC. It is translated as CSVEFAAGTDFQETQYF. The rearrangement uses TRBV29-1 and TRBJ2-5; 7 bases align to TRBD1. After removal of 6 bases from V and 1 base from J, the junction contained 17 bases not matched to a gene. CDR3 length: 17 amino acids. Germline loops: CDR1 SQVTM, CDR2 ANQGSEA. Full variable domain (outside the CDR3, taken from reference TRBV29-1 and TRBJ2-5): SAVISQKPSRDICQRGTSLTIQCQVDSQVTMMFWYRQQPGQSLTLIATANQGSEATYESGFVIDKFPISRPNLTFSTLTVSNMSPEDSSIYLCSVEFAAGTDFQETQYFGPGTRLLVL.

CDR3 bases: TGTGCCAGCAGTTCGGCGGAGAACACTGAAGCTTTCTTT. This gives the protein CASSSAENTEAFF. This sequence joins TRBV6-6 and TRBJ1-1; unclear D gene. The germline V gene encodes CDR1 MNHNY and CDR2 SVGAGI (reference sequence). The V end lost 4 bases, the J end lost 1 base, and 7 bases lay between the germline ends. This CDR3 region has 13 residues.

The DNA of the CDR3 is TGCGCCAGCAGTGGGTTCCAGACCGGGGAGCTGTTTTTT. Amino acids: CASSGFQTGELFF. The gene calls are TRBV10-1 and TRBJ2-2, with D hard to call. The V end lost 4 bases, the J end lost 5 bases, and 8 bases lay between the germline ends. The CDR3 has 13 residues. From germline, CDR1 is WNHNN and CDR2 SYGVQD (reference sequence).

The genes are TRBV6-5 and TRBJ1-6; D not resolved. This CDR3 comprises 16 residues. Germline CDR1 and CDR2: MNHEY and SVGAGI. Trimming cost V 4 bases and J 0 bases, with 10 bases left between them. The CDR3, as DNA: TGTGCCAGCAGTTCCACACCGAGCTCCTATAATTCACCCCTCCACTTT. Encoded protein: CASSSTPSSYNSPLHF.

The V and J genes are TRBV18 and TRBJ2-7, with D unresolved. V dropped 3 bases and J dropped 7 bases, with 10 bases sitting between them. The CDR3 is 12 residues long. Germline assignment: CDR1 KGHSH and CDR2 LQKENI. The DNA for the CDR3 is TGTGCCAGCTCACCGGAGAGCCGGGAGCAGTACTTC. It is translated as CASSPESREQYF. Full variable domain (missing parts from reference TRBV18 and TRBJ2-7): NAGVMQNPRHLVRRRGQEARLRCSPMKGHSHVYWYRQLPEEGLKFMVYLQKENIIDESGMPKERFSAEFPKEGPSILRIQQVVRGDSAAYFCASSPESREQYFGPGTRLTVT.

V usage is TRBV27 and J usage is TRBJ1-1, with TRBD1 identical over 12 bases. Germline assignment: CDR1 MNHEY and CDR2 SMNVEV (reference sequence). This CDR3 spans 14 amino acids. V lost 6 bases and J lost 7; bases outside the gene matches: 6. CDR3 protein: CASSRDRGQGEAFF. CDR3 nucleotides: TGTGCCAGCAGCAGGGACAGGGGGCAAGGTGAAGCTTTCTTT.

In its sample, this clone was seen once. CDR3 nucleotide sequence: TGCGCCAGCAGCCAATCGGGTTTAGGGTGGCACCCATACACCTTC. Translation: CASSQSGLGWHPYTF. The chain recombines TRBV4-1 with TRBJ1-2; no clear D gene. The CDR3 has 15 amino acids. V lost 2 bases and J 11 bases, leaving 21 bases between the germline ends. Per germline, CDR1 MGHRA and CDR2 YSYEKL.

The chain carries TRBV11-3 and TRBJ2-1, with a possible D match to TRBD2 (5 bases). Trimming removed 3 bases from V and 5 bases from J, with 11 bases in between. The CDR3 covers 14 residues. Germline V gives CDR1 SGHNT, CDR2 YENEEA. The CDR3 region is CASSFRGLHNEQFF. DNA of the CDR3: TGTGCCAGCAGCTTTAGAGGGCTCCACAATGAGCAGTTCTTC.

The chain carries TRBV6-5 and TRBJ1-4; 8 bases agree with TRBD1. The CDR3 extends over 13 amino acids. V dropped 5 bases and J dropped 7; count of bases not matched to a gene: 3. The germline V gene encodes CDR1 MNHEY and CDR2 SVGAGI. The CDR3 nucleotides read TGTGCCAGCAGTGGGACAGGAGGTGAAAAACTGTTTTTT. This translates into CASSGTGGEKLFF.

The rearrangement joins TRBV21-1 to TRBJ1-1. TRBV21-1 counts as a pseudogene. This CDR3 is built from 17 residues. The CDR3 loop reads CASSPTVGYTIRTEAFF. CDR3 nucleotides: TGTGCCAGCAGCCCAACGGTAGGATACACAATTCGCACTGAAGCTTTCTTT.

V and J are TRBV6-5 and TRBJ1-4, with 10 nucleotides matching TRBD1. The CDR3 length is 14 residues. With V trimmed by 5 bases and J by 7 bases, 4 bases remained unmatched. Germline V gene data show CDR1 as MNHEY and CDR2 as SVGAGI. The CDR3 spells CASSVTGGREKLFF. CDR3 nucleotide sequence: TGTGCCAGCAGTGTGACAGGGGGCCGTGAAAAACTGTTTTTT.

This rearrangement joins TRBV2 to TRBJ2-5, with D possibly matching TRBD1 (5 bases). Trimming removed 4 bases at V and 2 bases at J, with 5 bases between. The CDR3 is 12 amino acids. Germline V gene data show CDR1 as SNHLY and CDR2 as FYNNEI. CDR3 nucleotide sequence: TGTGCCAGCAGTGGGACACAAGAGACCCAGTACTTC. It codes for CASSGTQETQYF.

This chain uses TRBV29-1 with TRBJ2-3; maybe TRBD1 (6 bases). Germline CDR1 reads SQVTM; CDR2 reads ANQGSEA. The CDR3 sequence is 13 residues long. V lost 0 bases, J lost 10 bases, and 14 bases lay in between. CDR3 protein: CSVEERLQGSQYF. CDR3 bases: TGCAGCGTTGAAGAACGATTGCAGGGGTCGCAGTATTTT.

The chain couples TRBV29-1 to TRBJ2-3; the D gene is possibly TRBD1 (6 bases). Germline assignment: CDR1 SQVTM and CDR2 ANQGSEA. V dropped 5 bases and J dropped 4 bases, with 13 bases sitting between them. CDR3 length: 13 residues. The CDR3 sequence is CSVRLNRADTQYF. The CDR3 nucleotides read TGCAGCGTTCGGCTGAACAGGGCAGATACGCAGTATTTT.